This T cell receptor beta chain was observed in a study of identical twins. This clonotype came up a few times. What it recognizes is unknown. Healthy Caucasians, and only they, were the donors. TCRdb re-analysed the 5' RACE reads in MiXCR, keeping a single row per CDR3 protein. The sample holds about 240,000 distinct CDR3 sequences, 8% to 11% seen once. The germline CDR1 and CDR2 sequences are MNHEY and SVGEGT. The ends lost 5 bases at V and 3 bases at J; junction bases unmatched: 10. The CDR3 runs 16 residues. The study's findings and limits: Conclusions rested on cross-sectional statistics rather than following the same donors. Among beta out-of-frame sequences, excess sharing between twins appeared weaker. Within monozygotic twins, out-of-frame TCR alpha sharing was underestimated by the models.

The clonotype comes from a man aged 45-65 years in good health. The sample was memory T cells sorted from blood. V usage is TRBV6-2 or TRBV6-3 and J usage is TRBJ2-4; 7 bases agree with TRBD1. The CDR3 bases are TGTGCCAGCAGTCCGGGACAGAATTGGGACAAAAACATTCAGTACTTC. Its translation: CASSPGQNWDKNIQYF.